By its share, the clone carrying this T cell receptor (gamma chain) is medium-sized. This sample stems from a study of gamma delta lymphoproliferative disorders and STAT genes. CDR1 is EGSNGY, CDR2 YDSYNSKV, per germline. The CDR3 has 12 amino acids. J was trimmed by 8 bases and V by 0 bases; bases with no gene match: 4. TCRdb re-processed the multiplex PCR reads using CATT. The data show 1,000 to 1,500 gamma-chain clones, about 10% seen once. PBMCs from patients and controls supplied the genomic DNA for sequencing. Sequenced: blood. The TCR originated in a human donor with gamma-delta T-cell large granular lymphocyte leukemia. This chain joins TRGV2 and TRGJ1 or TRGJ2. Here the CDR3 reads CATWDGPNKKLF. CDR3 sequence (DNA): TGTGCCACCTGGGACGGGCCCAATAAGAAACTCTTT.